A single sample is the source of the 21 T cell receptor beta chains below, sequenced in a study of shared clonotypes between healthy human individuals. Method: immunoSEQ multiplex PCR; TCRdb's copy keeps in-frame clones and lacks some. The profile shows just over 2,000,000 clones, roughly 94% of them singletons. CD45RO-negative cells were positively selected for CCR7, leaving out terminally differentiated effector memory CD45RA+ cells. Sequencing input: naive CD8+ T cells sorted from blood. The receptors were gathered from a young man in good health.

The J gene is TRBJ2-2, the V gene TRBV10-1; 9 bases are shared with TRBD1. Germline V gene sequence: CDR1 WNHNN, CDR2 SYGVQD (reference sequence). Trimming at V came to 0 bases and at J to 4 bases, leaving 3 bases not matched to a gene. The CDR3 covers 16 residues. The CDR3 region has the DNA TGCGCCAGCAGTGAGTCGGGGACAGGGCTCACCGGGGAGCTGTTTTTT. This sequence encodes CASSESGTGLTGELFF.

This chain uses TRBV10-1 with TRBJ2-7; 8 bases agree with TRBD2. The CDR3 spans 15 residues. Germline values: CDR1 WNHNN, CDR2 SYGVQD (reference sequence). With V trimmed by 0 bases and J by 7 bases, 8 bases remained unmatched. The CDR3 sequence is CASSESPGLAGEQYF. The CDR3 DNA reads as TGCGCCAGCAGTGAGTCCCCGGGGCTAGCGGGTGAGCAGTACTTC.

The chain carries TRBV6-5 and TRBJ2-5, with D unclear. Germline lookup yields CDR1 MNHEY and CDR2 SVGAGI. The germline V and J ends were trimmed by 0 bases and 1 base, with 6 bases remaining between them. The CDR3 length is 14 residues. The CDR3 DNA is TGTGCCAGCAGTTACTCGTGGGTCCAAGAGACCCAGTACTTC. Residues: CASSYSWVQETQYF.

This CDR3 reads CASRRGTGSGYTF. CDR3 in DNA: TGTGCCAGCAGGAGGGGGACAGGCAGCGGCTACACCTTC. The V call is TRBV6-1, the J call TRBJ1-2, with TRBD1 matching over 8 bases. The CDR3 runs 13 residues. V trimming: 6 bases; J trimming: 8 bases; junction bases outside the gene matches: 8. The V gene's germline CDR1 is MNHNS and CDR2 SASEGT.

The chain combines TRBV5-5 with TRBJ1-1; D possibly corresponds to TRBD1 (5 bases). V was shortened by 4 bases and J by 0 bases, with 10 bases between the two germline ends. Germline CDR1 and CDR2: SGHKS and YYEKEE (reference sequence). This CDR3 region has 14 residues. For the CDR3, the DNA is TGTGCCAGCAGCCTAGGGGCCCTGAACACTGAAGCTTTCTTT. Encoded protein: CASSLGALNTEAFF.

The CDR3 DNA is TGTGCCAGCAGTGTTTTGTCAGGGGAGCAGTACTTC. Amino acid sequence: CASSVLSGEQYF. V is TRBV27 and J is TRBJ2-7; TRBD1 might be the D (5 bases). The CDR3 is 12 amino acids. V was cut by 5 bases and J by 7 bases, with 12 bases left in between. Per germline, CDR1 MNHEY and CDR2 SMNVEV (reference sequence).

The chain combines TRBV2 with TRBJ1-4; 7 bases fit TRBD1. The V gene end was trimmed by 6 bases and the J gene end by 7 bases; junction bases not matched to a gene: 5. The germline V gene has CDR1 SNHLY and CDR2 FYNNEI. This CDR3 region has 13 residues. The CDR3 DNA sequence: TGTGCCAGCAGCGGCGGGACAGCTGAAAAACTGTTTTTT. It codes for CASSGGTAEKLFF.

V is TRBV27 and J is TRBJ1-4, with 9 bases aligning to TRBD1. The CDR3 extends over 16 amino acids. Trimming took 2 bases from V and 7 from J; bases not matched to a gene: 8. Germline V gives CDR1 MNHEY, CDR2 SMNVEV (reference sequence). CDR3 nucleotide sequence: TGTGCCAGCAGTTTAAACACAGGGGGCGCACGTGAAAAACTGTTTTTT. It codes for CASSLNTGGAREKLFF.

The V and J genes are TRBV2 and TRBJ1-4; the D gene is possibly TRBD1 (5 bases). CDR1 SNHLY and CDR2 FYNNEI come from the germline V gene. The CDR3 is 15 amino acids. Trimming shortened V by 2 bases and J by 3 bases, and 10 bases separated the two germline ends. In DNA, the CDR3 is TGTGCCAGCAGTGAACCAGGGTCCCCTAATGAAAAACTGTTTTTT. Translation: CASSEPGSPNEKLFF.

V is TRBV4-1 and J is TRBJ2-1; 9 nucleotides align to TRBD1. Germline CDR1 is MGHRA and CDR2 is YSYEKL. The CDR3 loop spans 16 amino acids. The V and J ends lost 0 bases and 8 bases, in that order; junction bases with no gene match: 8. Written as DNA, the CDR3 is TGCGCCAGCAGCCAAGATTTGAGGACAGGGGTCTATGAGCAGTTCTTC. Its translation is CASSQDLRTGVYEQFF.

Details on this clone: Other DNA sequences in this sample translate to the same CDR3. The chain uses TRBV11-2 and TRBJ2-3; 12 bases fit TRBD2. The V and J ends lost 1 base and 4 bases, in that order; junction bases with no gene match: 3. The CDR3 length is 16 residues. CDR1 is SGHAT, CDR2 FQNNGV, per germline. DNA of the CDR3: TGTGCCAGCAGCTTAGTTTCTAGCGGGGGGGCAGATACGCAGTATTTT. Protein product: CASSLVSSGGADTQYF.

Comment on this clone: This specimen includes other DNA sequences encoding the same CDR3. V and J are TRBV28 and TRBJ1-1; TRBD1 aligns across 8 bases. In germline, CDR1 is MDHEN, CDR2 SYDVKM. The J segment lost 1 base and the V segment lost 2 bases, leaving 6 bases of the junction unmatched. The CDR3 contains 16 residues. The CDR3 here is CASSLTTGGENTEAFF. The CDR3 coding sequence is TGTGCCAGCAGTTTAACCACAGGGGGAGAGAACACTGAAGCTTTCTTT.

The chain recombines TRBV18 with TRBJ1-2; TRBD1 aligns across 8 bases. CDR1 KGHSH and CDR2 LQKENI come from the germline V gene. Trimming took 3 bases from V and 6 from J; bases not matched to a gene: 12. The CDR3 spans 16 residues. The CDR3 DNA reads as TGTGCCAGCTCACCTCGGGTCGGACAGGGTTTTCATGGCTACACCTTC. Amino acids: CASSPRVGQGFHGYTF. Together with reference TRBV18 and TRBJ1-2, the CDR3 gives the full variable domain: NAGVMQNPRHLVRRRGQEARLRCSPMKGHSHVYWYRQLPEEGLKFMVYLQKENIIDESGMPKERFSAEFPKEGPSILRIQQVVRGDSAAYFCASSPRVGQGFHGYTFGSGTRLTVV.

With regard to this clone: Within the sample, other DNA sequences also encode this same CDR3. The chain links TRBV9 to TRBJ1-1; D is perhaps TRBD1 (6 bases). V was trimmed by 0 bases and J by 3 bases, leaving 9 bases between them. The CDR3 spans 14 residues. Germline-derived CDR1 and CDR2 are SGDLS and YYNGEE. This chain's CDR3 is CASSVEGGYTEAFF. The CDR3 nucleotides are TGTGCCAGCAGCGTAGAGGGGGGGTACACTGAAGCTTTCTTT.

The genes are TRBV6-1 and TRBJ1-6; D is perhaps TRBD1 (5 bases). V lost 7 bases and J 5 bases, leaving 12 bases between the germline ends. CDR3 size: 14 residues. CDR1 is MNHNS and CDR2 is SASEGT in the germline V gene. The CDR3 loop is CASNERGDNSPLHF. The CDR3 DNA follows: TGTGCCAGCAACGAACGAGGGGATAATTCACCCCTCCACTTT.

The rearrangement links TRBV7-6 to TRBJ1-3; a weak D match, TRBD1 (6 bases). The CDR3 sequence is 17 residues long. Trimming removed 5 bases at V and 1 base at J, with 18 bases between. The germline CDR1 and CDR2 sequences are SGHVS and FNYEAQ. This CDR3 reads CASSTPTQGLSGNTIYF. The DNA for the CDR3 is TGTGCCAGCAGCACACCAACACAGGGTCTTTCTGGAAACACCATATATTTT. The full variable domain, rest sourced from reference TRBV7-6 and TRBJ1-3, is GAGVSQSPRYKVTKRGQDVALRCDPISGHVSLYWYRQALGQGPEFLTYFNYEAQQDKSGLPNDRFSAERPEGSISTLTIQRTEQRDSAMYRCASSTPTQGLSGNTIYFGEGSWLTVV.

This clone was counted a single time. The chain uses TRBV27 and TRBJ2-1, with D maybe TRBD2 (6 bases). Per the germline V gene, CDR1 is MNHEY and CDR2 is SMNVEV (reference sequence). V lost 5 bases and J 8 bases, leaving 16 bases between the germline ends. This CDR3 is 14 amino acids long. The CDR3: CASSPTVVADEQFF. The CDR3 region has the DNA TGTGCCAGCAGTCCCACCGTGGTAGCGGATGAGCAGTTCTTC.

The chain has TRBV2 and TRBJ2-5, with D hard to call. The CDR3 has 14 amino acids. V lost 3 bases and J 5 bases, leaving 13 bases between the germline ends. Per germline, CDR1 SNHLY and CDR2 FYNNEI. The CDR3 coding sequence is TGTGCCAGCAGTGACGGCCTCATGGAGGAGACCCAGTACTTC. Encoded protein: CASSDGLMEETQYF.

V and J are TRBV28 and TRBJ2-5; a weak D match, TRBD2 (7 bases). V dropped 9 bases and J dropped 6 bases, with 17 bases sitting between them. This CDR3 has 13 residues. Germline CDR1 MDHEN, CDR2 SYDVKM. The CDR3 nucleotides are TGTGCCAGTGCCGAGGGGGGGGACAAGACCCAGTACTTC. Encoded protein: CASAEGGDKTQYF.

The chain joins TRBV10-3 to TRBJ2-7; 8 bases are shared with TRBD1. This CDR3 has 15 amino acids. V lost 5 bases to trimming and J lost 1 base; unmatched junction nucleotides: 7. Germline CDR1 reads ENHRY; CDR2 reads SYGVKD. The CDR3 spells CAISNDRGRSYEQYF. The DNA of the CDR3 is TGTGCCATCAGTAATGACAGGGGTAGATCCTACGAGCAGTACTTC.

The chain couples TRBV27 to TRBJ1-2; TRBD1 aligns across 7 bases. The V gene end was trimmed by 1 base and the J gene end by 6 bases; junction bases not matched to a gene: 8. Germline CDR1 and CDR2: MNHEY and SMNVEV (reference sequence). The CDR3 totals 15 residues. The CDR3 bases are TGTGCCAGCAGTTTATATTACGAGGGGGCAAATGGCTACACCTTC. Amino acid sequence: CASSLYYEGANGYTF.